This T cell receptor beta chain was sequenced in a study of shared T cell receptors in the human thymus. Germline V gene data show CDR1 as SNHLY and CDR2 as FYNNEI. The CDR3 spans 14 residues. Trimming removed 4 bases at V and 1 base at J, with 11 bases between. The table came from immunoSEQ multiplex PCR; TCRdb's copy has only in-frame clones and leaves some out. The sample shows over 650,000 clones, approximately 87% of them seen only once. These sequences were also reported in another study, on human thymus T cells.

J is TRBJ2-7 and V is TRBV2; D call uncertain. The clonotype originates from a boy under three years old with a congenital heart defect. Sequencing used thymocytes. In DNA form, the CDR3 reads TGTGCCAGCAGTGGAGAGGCTTTTTCCTACGAGCAGTACTTC. Its protein is CASSGEAFSYEQYF.